This entry lists 30 T cell receptor beta chains sequenced from one sample in a study of T cell changes during pregnancy in multiple sclerosis. Repertoires were generated with immunoSEQ multiplex PCR, while TCRdb's copy carries only in-frame clones and drops some. The data show 45,000 to 55,000 clones, with roughly 90% seen just once and about 2% held by the top ten. Sequences were derived from peripheral blood, sampled in the first trimester of pregnancy. Receptor source: a female donor with multiple sclerosis, enrolled in a pregnancy study.

This chain uses TRBV5-1 with TRBJ2-1; 7 bases agree with TRBD2. CDR1 is SGHRS and CDR2 is YFSETQ in the germline V gene. This CDR3 spans 15 amino acids. The junction had 8 bases not matched to a gene; V was cut back by 0 bases and J by 8 bases. The CDR3 DNA reads TGCGCCAGCAGCTTGGGTGCGGGGGTGGAGGATGAGCAGTTCTTC. Translated: CASSLGAGVEDEQFF.

The chain joins TRBV18 to TRBJ1-6; D unclear. Germline values: CDR1 KGHSH, CDR2 LQKENI. V gave up 3 bases and J gave up 12 bases, with 18 bases separating them. This CDR3 is 15 amino acids long. CDR3 residues: CASSPGGRAGGPLHF. The CDR3 DNA follows: TGTGCCAGCTCACCTGGTGGGCGAGCGGGAGGACCCCTCCACTTT.

The V and J genes are TRBV21-1 and TRBJ1-2. TRBV21-1 is reported as a pseudogene. This CDR3 is 14 amino acids long. The CDR3 coding sequence is TGTGCCAGCAGCCGAGGAGGGAAGGGCTATGGCTACACCTTC. It yields the protein CASSRGGKGYGYTF.

This rearrangement joins TRBV28 to TRBJ1-2; possibly TRBD1 for D (5 bases). The CDR3 runs to 12 residues. Germline CDR1 and CDR2: MDHEN and SYDVKM. V was shortened by 3 bases and J by 5 bases, with 7 bases between the two germline ends. The CDR3 is CASSFGGYGYTF. As DNA, the CDR3 is TGTGCCAGCAGTTTCGGGGGGTATGGCTACACCTTC.

The chain joins TRBV5-4 to TRBJ2-3; TRBD1 might be the D (6 bases). Germline loops: CDR1 SGHNT, CDR2 YYREEE (reference sequence). The CDR3 runs to 14 residues. Between the trimmed V and J ends, which lost 4 bases and 4 bases, there was a span of 13 bases. The CDR3 loop reads CASSERQVPDTQYF. In nucleotides, the CDR3 is TGTGCCAGCAGCGAAAGACAGGTCCCAGATACGCAGTATTTT.

The CDR3 nucleotides are TGTGCCAGCAGCGACCCGGTCGGGGGGAAGTATGGCTACACCTTC. Its protein is CASSDPVGGKYGYTF. This chain joins TRBV5-4 and TRBJ1-2; D might be TRBD1 (5 bases). The germline V gene has CDR1 SGHNT and CDR2 YYREEE (reference sequence). The CDR3 is made up of 15 amino acids. The germline V and J ends were trimmed by 4 bases and 5 bases, with 18 bases remaining between them. Full variable domain (missing parts from reference TRBV5-4 and TRBJ1-2): ETGVTQSPTHLIKTRGQQVTLRCSSQSGHNTVSWYQQALGQGPQFIFQYYREEENGRGNFPPRFSGLQFPNYSSELNVNALELDDSALYLCASSDPVGGKYGYTFGSGTRLTVV.

The chain recombines TRBV11-2 with TRBJ1-6; TRBD1 matches at 10 bases. In germline, CDR1 is SGHAT, CDR2 FQNNGV. This CDR3 contains 16 residues. Trimming cost V 4 bases and J 10 bases; bases outside gene matches: 10. In nucleotides, the CDR3 is TGTGCCAGCAGCTCGACCGGGACAGGGGTGGGCTCACCCCTCCACTTT. This sequence encodes CASSSTGTGVGSPLHF.

Written as DNA, the CDR3 is TGTGCCAGCAGTTTAAGGGGCGGGAGTTATGGCTACACCTTC. This gives the protein CASSLRGGSYGYTF. The chain links TRBV28 to TRBJ1-2, with D possibly being TRBD1 (5 bases). Trimming removed 2 bases at V and 5 bases at J, with 12 bases between. Germline V CDR1 and CDR2: MDHEN, SYDVKM. The CDR3 is 14 residues long.

The V and J genes are TRBV18 and TRBJ2-5; 7 bases are a match to TRBD2. The CDR3 has 16 residues. J lost 2 bases, V lost 6 bases, and 12 bases had no gene match. Germline V lookup: CDR1 KGHSH, CDR2 LQKENI. DNA for the CDR3: TGTGCCAGCTCGCGAGGACTAGTACGGGGGCAAGAGACCCAGTACTTC. Translating it yields CASSRGLVRGQETQYF.

This chain uses TRBV29-1 with TRBJ2-5; 12 bases are shared with TRBD2. CDR1 SQVTM and CDR2 ANQGSEA come from the germline V gene. Germline trimming cut 0 bases from V and 7 bases from J; bases unmatched to any gene: 24. The CDR3 loop spans 21 amino acids. The CDR3 coding sequence is TGCAGCGTTGAAGATCTTATCACGACTAGCGGGGGACGCTACAAAAGAGGGACCCAGTACTTC. It yields the protein CSVEDLITTSGGRYKRGTQYF.

The V gene is TRBV6-1, the J gene TRBJ2-7; D is perhaps TRBD2 (5 bases). CDR3 length: 14 residues. Trimming pared 8 bases from V and 2 bases from J, leaving 16 bases between. Germline V gives CDR1 MNHNS, CDR2 SASEGT. CDR3 protein: CASCRTPGPYEQYF. The DNA of the CDR3 is TGTGCCAGCTGCCGGACTCCGGGTCCCTACGAGCAGTACTTC.

V is TRBV6-4 and J is TRBJ2-2; TRBD1 matches at 10 bases. The J segment lost 7 bases and the V segment lost 0 bases, leaving 5 bases of the junction unmatched. The CDR3 totals 16 residues. Germline CDR1 and CDR2: MRHNA and SNTAGT. The DNA of the CDR3 is TGTGCCAGCAGTGACTCCCCGGGACAGGGGAGCGGGGAGCTGTTTTTT. Amino acids: CASSDSPGQGSGELFF.

The chain uses TRBV27 and TRBJ1-1, with TRBD1 identical over 10 bases. CDR1 is MNHEY, CDR2 SMNVEV, per germline (reference sequence). V was pared by 1 base and J by 6 bases, with 2 bases of the junction left unmatched. The CDR3 is 14 residues long. The CDR3 nucleotides read TGTGCCAGCAGTTTATACGGACAGGGGGCTGAAGCTTTCTTT. Its protein product is CASSLYGQGAEAFF.

The chain links TRBV28 to TRBJ1-5; 9 positions agree with TRBD1. V gave up 5 bases and J gave up 7 bases; unmatched junction bases: 9. The CDR3 spans 15 residues. Germline-derived CDR1 and CDR2 are MDHEN and SYDVKM. CDR3: CASSKDRGGGQPQHF. The CDR3 DNA sequence: TGTGCCAGCAGTAAGGACAGGGGCGGTGGGCAGCCCCAGCATTTT.

The chain joins TRBV4-2 to TRBJ2-3, with 10 bases fitting TRBD2. V shed 8 bases, J shed 4 bases, and the junction held 9 bases outside the gene matches. The CDR3 extends over 15 amino acids. Germline CDR1 reads LGHNA; CDR2 reads YNFKEQ. The CDR3 coding sequence is TGTGCCAGCGGTCCGGAGCGGGGGGGCGCAGATACGCAGTATTTT. Translating it yields CASGPERGGADTQYF.

The rearrangement links TRBV30 to TRBJ1-3; D uncertain. Germline CDR1 is GTSNPN and CDR2 is SVGIG (reference sequence). Trimming stripped 1 base from V and 1 base from J, with 11 bases between. This CDR3 is built from 15 residues. The CDR3 reads CAWSGRGGSGNTIYF. DNA of the CDR3: TGTGCCTGGAGTGGAAGAGGAGGATCTGGAAACACCATATATTTT.

The chain uses TRBV6-5 and TRBJ1-1, with D perhaps TRBD1 (5 bases). Trimming cost V 6 bases and J 1 base, with 9 bases left between them. CDR3 size: 13 residues. Looked up from germline, CDR1 is MNHEY and CDR2 is SVGAGI. The CDR3 reads CASSSGQNTEAFF. CDR3 sequence (DNA): TGTGCCAGCAGCTCCGGACAGAACACTGAAGCTTTCTTT.

The chain links TRBV7-9 to TRBJ2-1; TRBD1 matches 7 bases. This CDR3 is built from 15 residues. The germline gives CDR1 SEHNR, CDR2 FQNEAQ (reference sequence). V lost 5 bases, J lost 4 bases, and 8 bases stayed unmatched. Here the CDR3 reads CASSGTGVRYNEQFF. DNA for the CDR3: TGTGCCAGCAGCGGTACAGGGGTCCGATACAATGAGCAGTTCTTC. Drawing the rest from reference TRBV7-9 and TRBJ2-1, the complete variable domain is DTGVSQNPRHKITKRGQNVTFRCDPISEHNRLYWYRQTLGQGPEFLTYFQNEAQLEKSRLLSDRFSAERPKGSFSTLEIQRTEQGDSAMYLCASSGTGVRYNEQFFGPGTRLTVL.

The V gene is TRBV4-3, the J gene TRBJ2-4; D call uncertain. Trimming cost V 0 bases and J 1 base, with 7 bases left between them. This CDR3 spans 15 amino acids. Per germline, CDR1 LGHNA and CDR2 YSLEER. DNA of the CDR3: TGCGCCAGCAGCCAAGATTCCGGTGCCAAAAACATTCAGTACTTC. Its protein product is CASSQDSGAKNIQYF.

The V gene is TRBV7-3, the J gene TRBJ2-5; a weak D match, TRBD1 (6 bases). V lost 4 bases and J 5 bases, leaving 11 bases between the germline ends. Germline CDR1 is SGHTA and CDR2 is FQGTGA. The CDR3 loop spans 13 amino acids. CDR3 in amino acids: CASSYTGKETQYF. DNA of the CDR3: TGTGCCAGCAGCTATACAGGGAAGGAGACCCAGTACTTC. Drawing the rest from reference TRBV7-3 and TRBJ2-5, the complete variable domain is GAGVSQTPSNKVTEKGKYVELRCDPISGHTALYWYRQSLGQGPEFLIYFQGTGAADDSGLPNDRFFAVRPEGSVSTLKIQRTERGDSAVYLCASSYTGKETQYFGPGTRLLVL.

There are a few counts of this clone. The chain employs TRBV10-1 and TRBJ1-1, with 7 bases lining up with TRBD1. The CDR3 extends over 13 amino acids. From germline, CDR1 is WNHNN and CDR2 SYGVQD (reference sequence). V lost 5 bases, J lost 7 bases, and 7 bases stayed unmatched. The DNA for the CDR3 is TGCGCCAGCAGTCAGCAACGGACAGGTGAAGCTTTCTTT. It specifies CASSQQRTGEAFF.

The chain joins TRBV4-3 to TRBJ2-7; possibly TRBD1 for D (6 bases). V was clipped by 3 bases and J by 1 base, with 16 bases between them. The CDR3 covers 16 residues. In germline, CDR1 is LGHNA, CDR2 YSLEER. The CDR3 here is CASSQEQGLKSYEQYF. CDR3 DNA sequence: TGCGCCAGCAGCCAGGAACAGGGTCTTAAGTCCTACGAGCAGTACTTC.

This sequence joins TRBV7-6 and TRBJ1-1, with D unresolved. V lost 3 bases, J lost 4 bases, and 15 bases lay in between. The germline V gene has CDR1 SGHVS and CDR2 FNYEAQ. There are 15 residues in the CDR3. For the CDR3, the DNA is TGTGCCAGCAGCTTGGGTCGGGGAGGGAGCACTGAAGCTTTCTTT. It is translated as CASSLGRGGSTEAFF.

The chain is built from TRBV28 and TRBJ1-2, with 8 bases identical to TRBD1. CDR3 length: 17 amino acids. Germline V lookup: CDR1 MDHEN, CDR2 SYDVKM. With V trimmed by 4 bases and J by 4 bases, 14 bases remained unmatched. The CDR3 spells CASSSSRDRGYRYGYTF. The CDR3 DNA is TGTGCCAGCAGTTCTAGCAGAGACAGGGGATATCGCTATGGCTACACCTTC.

The rearrangement links TRBV13 to TRBJ1-2; D gene unclear. The CDR3 covers 15 residues. The V end was cut by 3 bases, the J end by 1 base, with 12 bases between. The V gene's germline CDR1 is PRHDT and CDR2 FYEKMQ (reference sequence). As DNA, the CDR3 is TGTGCCAGCAGCTTGATGGCCAATCATAACTATGGCTACACCTTC. Encoded protein: CASSLMANHNYGYTF. Drawing the rest from reference TRBV13 and TRBJ1-2, the complete variable domain is AAGVIQSPRHLIKEKRETATLKCYPIPRHDTVYWYQQGPGQDPQFLISFYEKMQSDKGSIPDRFSAQQFSDYHSELNMSSLELGDSALYFCASSLMANHNYGYTFGSGTRLTVV.

V and J are TRBV7-9 and TRBJ1-2; TRBD1 agrees at 10 bases. Germline loops: CDR1 SEHNR, CDR2 FQNEAQ (reference sequence). This CDR3 spans 15 amino acids. Trimming cost V 4 bases and J 8 bases; bases outside gene matches: 10. The CDR3 DNA sequence: TGTGCCAGCAGCTACCCCGGGACAGGGGCAGGAGGCTACACCTTC. Protein: CASSYPGTGAGGYTF.

J is TRBJ1-6 and V is TRBV4-3; D perhaps matches TRBD1 (5 bases). Germline CDR1 and CDR2: LGHNA and YSLEER. This CDR3 has 17 amino acids. V lost 1 base to trimming and J lost 0 bases, with 10 bases between them. Written as DNA, the CDR3 is TGCGCCAGCAGCCAAGGACAGAAGCTCTCCTATAATTCACCCCTCCACTTT. Amino acids: CASSQGQKLSYNSPLHF.

CDR3 nucleotide sequence: TGTGCCAGCAGGTCGGGGGACGGGACCGGGGAGCTGTTTTTT. It encodes CASRSGDGTGELFF. The chain carries TRBV6-6 and TRBJ2-2; D perhaps matches TRBD2 (6 bases). The V and J ends lost 6 bases and 5 bases respectively, with 13 bases between them. CDR3 size: 14 residues. From germline, CDR1 is MNHNY and CDR2 SVGAGI (reference sequence).

This chain joins TRBV6-5 and TRBJ1-2, with 9 bases fitting TRBD1. CDR1 and CDR2 from the germline V gene are MNHEY and SVGAGI. J was trimmed by 2 bases and V by 8 bases; bases with no gene match: 3. The CDR3 covers 13 residues. The DNA of the CDR3 is TGTGCCAGCGGGGACAGGGCAAACTATGGCTACACCTTC. Amino acids: CASGDRANYGYTF.

CDR3 loop: CASSYSAGGADEQFF. The CDR3, as DNA: TGTGCCAGCAGTTACTCGGCGGGGGGGGCGGATGAGCAGTTCTTC. The rearrangement links TRBV6-5 to TRBJ2-1, with 9 bases aligning to TRBD2. CDR3 length equals 15 residues. Trimming removed 0 bases from V and 8 bases from J; junction bases left unmatched: 5. Germline loops: CDR1 MNHEY, CDR2 SVGAGI.